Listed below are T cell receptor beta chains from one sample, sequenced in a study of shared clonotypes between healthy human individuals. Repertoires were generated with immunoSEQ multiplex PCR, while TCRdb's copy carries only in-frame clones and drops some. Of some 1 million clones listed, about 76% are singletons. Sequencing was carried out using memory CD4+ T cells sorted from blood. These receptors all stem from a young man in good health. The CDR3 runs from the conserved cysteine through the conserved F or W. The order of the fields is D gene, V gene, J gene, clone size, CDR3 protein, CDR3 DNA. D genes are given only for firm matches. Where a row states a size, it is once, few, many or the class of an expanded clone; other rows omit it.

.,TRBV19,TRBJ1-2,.,CASSRDTLYGYTF,TGTGCCAGTAGCCGGGACACTTTATACGGCTACACCTTC
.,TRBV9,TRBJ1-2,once,CASSAGSFNNYGYTF,TGTGCCAGCAGCGCGGGATCTTTTAATAACTATGGCTACACCTTC
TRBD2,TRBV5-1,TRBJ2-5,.,CASSFGTSGGRGQETQYF,TGCGCCAGCAGCTTCGGGACTAGCGGGGGGCGGGGACAAGAGACCCAGTACTTC
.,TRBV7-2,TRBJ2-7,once,CASSLGARTGLVSYEQYF,TGTGCCAGCAGCTTAGGGGCCCGTACAGGGCTAGTCTCCTACGAGCAGTACTTC
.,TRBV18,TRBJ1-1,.,CASSPREGPDTEAFF,TGTGCCAGCTCACCGAGGGAGGGACCTGACACTGAAGCTTTCTTT
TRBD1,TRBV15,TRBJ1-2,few,CATKGTGGIGYGYTF,TGTGCCACCAAAGGGACAGGGGGTATCGGCTATGGCTACACCTTC
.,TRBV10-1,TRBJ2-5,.,CASMSQRPAGETQYF,TGCGCCAGCATGTCGCAGCGGCCTGCGGGCGAGACCCAGTACTTC
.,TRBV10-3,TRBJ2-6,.,CAISDLGSGANVLTF,TGTGCCATCAGTGATCTTGGTTCTGGGGCCAACGTCCTGACTTTC
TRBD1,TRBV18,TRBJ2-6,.,CASSPADRGSGANVLTF,TGTGCCAGCTCACCGGCAGACAGGGGCTCTGGGGCCAACGTCCTGACTTTC
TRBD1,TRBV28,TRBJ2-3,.,CASSLLQGSTQYF,TGTGCCAGCAGTCTACTACAGGGGAGTACGCAGTATTTT
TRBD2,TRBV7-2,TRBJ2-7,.,CASSSQLAGGYEQYF,TGTGCCAGCAGCTCCCAACTAGCGGGAGGTTATGAGCAGTACTTC
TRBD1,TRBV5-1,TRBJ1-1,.,CASSTGQGNTEAFF,TGCGCCAGCAGCACAGGACAGGGGAACACTGAAGCTTTCTTT
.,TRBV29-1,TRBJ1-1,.,CSVRGGGEAFF,TGCAGCGTTCGAGGCGGGGGCGAAGCTTTCTTT
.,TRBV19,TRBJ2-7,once,CASGKGNPYEQYF,TGTGCCAGTGGAAAGGGTAACCCCTACGAGCAGTACTTC
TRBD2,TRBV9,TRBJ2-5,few,CASSVLAGGGSQETQYF,TGTGCCAGCAGCGTCCTAGCGGGAGGAGGTAGCCAAGAGACCCAGTACTTC
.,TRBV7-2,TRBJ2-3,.,CASSRGISTDTQYF,TGTGCCAGCAGCCGTGGGATTAGCACAGATACGCAGTATTTT
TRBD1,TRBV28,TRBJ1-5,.,CASSPWTGVGNQPQHF,TGTGCCAGCAGTCCTTGGACAGGGGTGGGCAATCAGCCCCAGCATTTT
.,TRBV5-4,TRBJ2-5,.,CASSLGQYQETQYF,TGTGCCAGCAGCTTAGGGCAGTACCAAGAGACCCAGTACTTC
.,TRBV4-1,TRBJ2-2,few,CASSQDRKAGELFF,TGCGCCAGCAGCCAAGACAGGAAGGCCGGGGAGCTGTTTTTT
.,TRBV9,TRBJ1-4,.,CASSVGGGTNEKLFF,TGTGCCAGCAGCGTAGGTGGGGGGACTAATGAAAAACTGTTTTTT
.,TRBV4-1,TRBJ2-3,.,CASSKVTITDTQYF,TGCGCCAGCAGCAAAGTAACCATCACAGATACGCAGTATTTT
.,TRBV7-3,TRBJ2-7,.,CASSLGIGGAGYEQYF,TGTGCCAGCAGCTTAGGGATTGGGGGTGCGGGCTACGAGCAGTACTTC
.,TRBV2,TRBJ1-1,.,CASRVEGNTEAFF,TGTGCCAGCAGGGTTGAGGGGAACACTGAAGCTTTCTTT
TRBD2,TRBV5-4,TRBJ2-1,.,CASSLGTSGGYNEQFF,TGTGCCAGCAGCTTGGGGACTAGCGGGGGGTACAATGAGCAGTTCTTC
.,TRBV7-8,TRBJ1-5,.,CASRRGGNQPQHF,TGTGCCAGCAGGAGAGGGGGGAATCAGCCCCAGCATTTT
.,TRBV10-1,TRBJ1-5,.,CASSRDSNQPQHF,TGCGCCAGCAGCCGAGACAGCAATCAGCCCCAGCATTTT
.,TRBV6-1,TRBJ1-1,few,CASSEEFGGMNTEAFF,TGTGCCAGCAGTGAAGAATTTGGGGGCATGAACACTGAAGCTTTCTTT
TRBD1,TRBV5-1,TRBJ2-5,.,CASYPGQGARGRETQYF,TGCGCCAGCTACCCGGGACAGGGGGCGCGGGGGAGAGAGACCCAGTACTTC